The subject of this entry is one T cell receptor beta chain. The entry originates in a study of long-term antiretroviral therapy in people with HIV. Study-level background: The earliest samples came about a decade before the 2015 immediate-ART recommendation.

Trimming took off 6 bases at V and 4 bases at J, with 31 bases between the two ends. The CDR3 runs 19 residues. Germline V lookup: CDR1 LGHNA, CDR2 YNFKEQ. Survey-level resolution applied to immunoSEQ assay v3.0. Libraries were prepared by immunoSEQ multiplex PCR; TCRdb keeps only in-frame clonotypes and omits some of them. The sample contains 20,000 to 25,000 clones, approximately 80% of which appear only once. Sequencing used unsorted PBMCs, obtained roughly 4 years after starting antiretroviral therapy. The receptor was isolated from a man younger than 35 with HIV. This chain connects TRBV4-2 to TRBJ2-7; TRBD1 or TRBD2 may be the D gene (6 bases each). CDR3 sequence (DNA): TGTGCCAGCAGGGGCAGGGGAGCTCCATCTACTAGCCGATTTTACGAGCAGTACGTC. Translating gives CASRGRGAPSTSRFYEQYV.